These 13 T cell receptor beta chains were all obtained from the same sample, sequenced in a study of shared clonotypes between healthy human individuals. Some clones are missing from TCRdb's copy, which holds only in-frame ones; the method was immunoSEQ multiplex PCR. The sample lists 950,000 to 1,100,000 clones; approximately 70% were seen once. The sequenced sample was memory CD4+ T cells sorted from blood. Sample subset: CD45RA-negative fraction. All receptors come from a man aged 18 to 29 in good health.

This chain connects TRBV9 to TRBJ1-5; 9 bases align to TRBD1. CDR3 size: 15 residues. V shed 3 bases, J shed 5 bases, and the junction held 6 bases outside the gene matches. The germline CDR1 and CDR2 sequences are SGDLS and YYNGEE. The CDR3 region has the DNA TGTGCCAGCAGCGCGGGACAGGGCGTCGATCAGCCCCAGCATTTT. Translation gives CASSAGQGVDQPQHF.

The genes are TRBV7-2 and TRBJ1-5; a weak D match, TRBD1 (6 bases). Between the trimmed V and J ends, which lost 5 bases and 6 bases, there was a span of 20 bases. The CDR3 is 16 amino acids. Germline loops: CDR1 SGHTA, CDR2 FQGNSA. In DNA, the CDR3 is TGTGCCAGCAGCGTACAGGGTACGGCGGCGGGTCAGCCCCAGCATTTT. Amino acid sequence: CASSVQGTAAGQPQHF.

The rearrangement links TRBV7-3 to TRBJ1-1, with 7 nucleotides matching TRBD1. The V segment lost 6 bases and the J segment 5 bases; nucleotides outside the gene matches: 3. The CDR3 covers 12 residues. Germline V lookup: CDR1 SGHTA, CDR2 FQGTGA. The CDR3 nucleotides are TGTGCCAGCAGTCGACAGGGAACTGAAGCTTTCTTT. Translation: CASSRQGTEAFF.

The chain is built from TRBV19 and TRBJ2-5; TRBD1 agrees at 9 bases. V trimming: 5 bases; J trimming: 4 bases; junction bases outside the gene matches: 11. The CDR3 sequence is 16 residues long. Per germline, CDR1 LNHDA and CDR2 SQIVND (reference sequence). The CDR3: CASSPRQGGGGETQYF. The CDR3 nucleotides are TGTGCCAGTAGTCCTCGACAGGGGGGAGGCGGAGAGACCCAGTACTTC.

This chain joins TRBV5-1 and TRBJ2-7, with a weak D call TRBD2 (5 bases). V gave up 1 base and J gave up 1 base, with 12 bases separating them. Germline assignment: CDR1 SGHRS and CDR2 YFSETQ. The CDR3 spans 15 residues. The CDR3 spells CASSLILEGSYEQYF. The CDR3 DNA sequence: TGCGCCAGCAGCTTGATATTAGAGGGTTCCTACGAGCAGTACTTC.

The chain links TRBV28 to TRBJ2-7, with D possibly TRBD2 on 5 matching bases. The CDR3 contains 14 residues. The ends were cut back, 1 base at V and 7 bases at J, with 14 bases in the middle. Germline assignment: CDR1 MDHEN and CDR2 SYDVKM. The DNA for the CDR3 is TGTGCCAGCAGTTTATCGACGGGGATCGGGGAGCAGTACTTC. It yields the protein CASSLSTGIGEQYF.

This clone was seen many times. The sample has other DNA sequences that encode this CDR3 too. J is TRBJ1-2 and V is TRBV7-2, with D hard to call. The CDR3 is 12 residues long. Germline-derived CDR1 and CDR2 are SGHTA and FQGNSA. Trimming took 1 base from V and 4 from J, leaving 4 bases between them. In DNA, the CDR3 is TGTGCCAGCAGCTTAGAAGGCTATGGCTACACCTTC. Translating gives CASSLEGYGYTF.

This clone came up once. This chain links TRBV18 with TRBJ1-2, with a tentative D call TRBD1 (6 bases). Germline CDR1 KGHSH, CDR2 LQKENI. This CDR3 is 13 amino acids long. V was shortened by 0 bases and J by 8 bases, with 10 bases between the two germline ends. CDR3 protein: CASSPPGAQGYTF. In nucleotides, the CDR3 is TGTGCCAGCTCACCACCGGGGGCGCAAGGCTACACCTTC.

The chain couples TRBV9 to TRBJ2-3; tentatively, D is TRBD2 (6 bases). Germline V gene sequence: CDR1 SGDLS, CDR2 YYNGEE. The V end lost 5 bases, the J end lost 2 bases, and 18 bases lay between the germline ends. The CDR3 totals 16 residues. The CDR3 DNA reads TGTGCCAGCAGAGCCCGCGGGGACGATAACACAGATACGCAGTATTTT. This codes for CASRARGDDNTDTQYF.

Only one count was recorded for this clone. The V call is TRBV6-1, the J call TRBJ2-5, with unresolved D. The V gene's germline CDR1 is MNHNS and CDR2 SASEGT. This CDR3 has 12 amino acids. V was shortened by 2 bases and J by 6 bases, with 7 bases between the two germline ends. CDR3 sequence: CASSELQQTQYF. The CDR3 DNA follows: TGTGCCAGCAGTGAACTGCAGCAGACCCAGTACTTC.

The chain links TRBV5-4 to TRBJ2-3; no reliable D call. The CDR3 sequence is 12 residues long. The ends were cut back, 3 bases at V and 5 bases at J, with 7 bases in the middle. Germline CDR1 SGHNT, CDR2 YYREEE (reference sequence). CDR3 sequence reads: CASSSDGDTQYF. As DNA, the CDR3 is TGTGCCAGCAGCTCGGACGGAGATACGCAGTATTTT. Based on the CDR3 plus reference TRBV5-4 and TRBJ2-3, the full variable domain is ETGVTQSPTHLIKTRGQQVTLRCSSQSGHNTVSWYQQALGQGPQFIFQYYREEENGRGNFPPRFSGLQFPNYSSELNVNALELDDSALYLCASSSDGDTQYFGPGTRLTVL.

This sequence joins TRBV6-5 and TRBJ1-1; the D gene is possibly TRBD1 (6 bases). Germline CDR1 reads MNHEY; CDR2 reads SVGAGI. The V gene lost 2 bases and the J gene lost 7 bases, with 14 bases spanning the gap. The CDR3 covers 14 residues. This CDR3 is CASSYGRGQIEAFF. The DNA of the CDR3 is TGTGCCAGCAGTTACGGGCGAGGACAGATTGAAGCTTTCTTT.

This clone was observed a handful of times. This rearrangement joins TRBV9 to TRBJ2-2; tentative D call: TRBD1 (5 bases). Per germline, CDR1 SGDLS and CDR2 YYNGEE. Trimming cost V 4 bases and J 4 bases, with 14 bases left between them. The CDR3 totals 15 residues. The CDR3 DNA is TGTGCCAGCAGCCTTGCAGGGAATCCCACCGGGGAGCTGTTTTTT. Translated, it gives CASSLAGNPTGELFF. Drawing the rest from reference TRBV9 and TRBJ2-2, the complete variable domain is DSGVTQTPKHLITATGQRVTLRCSPRSGDLSVYWYQQSLDQGLQFLIQYYNGEERAKGNILERFSAQQFPDLHSELNLSSLELGDSALYFCASSLAGNPTGELFFGEGSRLTVL.